This T cell receptor (beta chain) stems from a study of cytomegalovirus exposure and HLA in healthy donors. Study-level information: Most donors, 80% to 90% of around 400 genotyped, fell in the Caucasian-associated ancestry cluster. Findings and limits, study-wide: Segments of the TCR beta V type were, in most cases, productive about 87% or about 30% of the time in an earlier analysis.

Germline V CDR1 and CDR2: SNHLY, FYNNEI. The CDR3 contains 12 residues. The PCR contained 60 Vbeta and 13 Jbeta primers. Data came from immunoSEQ multiplex PCR; TCRdb stores just in-frame clones and leaves some out. The sample has roughly 160,000 clones; over 70% are singletons. In regard to this clone: Its antigen is not known.

Sequenced input: PBMCs. The TCR comes from a woman in her forties or fifties in good health and CMV-seropositive. V is TRBV2 and J is TRBJ2-5, with D possibly being TRBD2 (5 bases). The assigned J gene may be wrong: the sequence end matches TRBJ2-7 better. CDR3: CARRAPTYEQYF. The CDR3 DNA reads as TGTGCCAGGCGGGCACCTACCTACGAGCAGTACTTC.